The 12 T cell receptor beta chains below all came from one sample that was sequenced in a study of T cell responses to AZD1222 COVID-19 vaccine. Clones were sequenced by immunoSEQ multiplex PCR, and TCRdb holds only the in-frame ones, with some missing. The data show about 56,000 clones, 80% to 90% seen once. Sequencing used peripheral blood, obtained 28 days after the second AZD1222 dose. These receptors all come from an adult who received the AZD1222 COVID-19 vaccine.

The rearrangement joins TRBV28 to TRBJ2-7; 9 nucleotides agree with TRBD1. J was trimmed by 7 bases and V by 6 bases; bases with no gene match: 10. Germline V lookup: CDR1 MDHEN, CDR2 SYDVKM. This CDR3 is built from 14 residues. The CDR3 reads CASSQGQGFGEQYF. For the CDR3, the DNA is TGTGCCAGCAGCCAGGGACAGGGATTCGGGGAGCAGTACTTC.

The genes are TRBV28 and TRBJ2-2; D gene uncertain. The germline V gene has CDR1 MDHEN and CDR2 SYDVKM. Deletions cut 8 bases from V and 0 bases from J, with 10 bases between. This CDR3 is built from 14 residues. The chain's CDR3 is CASGTQTNTGELFF. Here the CDR3 DNA reads TGTGCCAGCGGAACACAGACGAACACCGGGGAGCTGTTTTTT. Full variable domain (rest looked up from reference TRBV28 and TRBJ2-2): DVKVTQSSRYLVKRTGEKVFLECVQDMDHENMFWYRQDPGLGLRLIYFSYDVKMKEKGDIPEGYSVSREKKERFSLILESASTNQTSMYLCASGTQTNTGELFFGEGSRLTVL.

The chain employs TRBV7-9 and TRBJ2-3, with 7 positions matching TRBD1. The germline V gene has CDR1 SEHNR and CDR2 FQNEAQ (reference sequence). Trimming cost V 4 bases and J 1 base; bases outside gene matches: 8. The CDR3 length is 16 residues. The DNA of the CDR3 is TGTGCCAGCAGCTCCCGTAAAACAGGGGGCACAGATACGCAGTATTTT. This gives the protein CASSSRKTGGTDTQYF.

Worth noting for this clone: Germline is not matched at one junction end, which may reflect a read error. V gene TRBV3-1 (or the pseudogene TRBV3-2) combines with J gene TRBJ1-1; D is perhaps TRBD1 (5 bases). Germline V lookup: CDR1 LGHDT, CDR2 YNNKEL (reference sequence). This CDR3 spans 13 amino acids. The CDR3 bases are TGTGTCAGCAATACCCTGGGGGACACTGAAGCTTTCTTT. Translating it yields CVSNTLGDTEAFF.

This clone has a handful of counts. The CDR3 region has the DNA TGTGCCAGCAGCTTAGAAGGGGTCGGGGAGCTGTTTTTT. Protein product: CASSLEGVGELFF. V is TRBV7-2 and J is TRBJ2-2, with a weak D call TRBD1 (5 bases). The CDR3 sequence is 13 residues long. With 1 base removed from V and 7 bases from J, the gap between germline ends came to 7 bases. Per germline, CDR1 SGHTA and CDR2 FQGNSA.

The chain recombines TRBV7-9 with TRBJ2-5; tentative D call: TRBD1 (6 bases). The germline V gene has CDR1 SEHNR and CDR2 FQNEAQ (reference sequence). Trimming removed 11 bases from V and 0 bases from J, with 16 bases in between. CDR3 length equals 14 residues. The CDR3 loop is CAVPRDNHQETQYF. The CDR3 DNA sequence: TGTGCCGTTCCTCGGGACAATCACCAAGAGACCCAGTACTTC.

The J gene is TRBJ1-5, the V gene TRBV6-5, with 7 bases matching TRBD1. CDR3 length: 15 amino acids. Unmatched junction bases numbered 4, after V lost 0 bases and J lost 5 bases. Germline assignment: CDR1 MNHEY and CDR2 SVGAGI. CDR3 loop: CASSYSGTGDQPQHF. As DNA, the CDR3 is TGTGCCAGCAGTTACTCGGGAACAGGGGATCAGCCCCAGCATTTT.

The chain joins TRBV6-5 to TRBJ1-5; D is possibly TRBD1 (5 bases). V lost 0 bases to trimming and J lost 3 bases, with 9 bases between them. The CDR3 spans 15 residues. CDR1 is MNHEY, CDR2 SVGAGI, per germline. The CDR3 loop is CASSYSTVPNQPQHF. The DNA for the CDR3 is TGTGCCAGCAGTTACTCGACAGTCCCCAATCAGCCCCAGCATTTT.

V is TRBV7-2 and J is TRBJ2-1; 12 bases are shared with TRBD2. CDR1 is SGHTA, CDR2 FQGNSA, per germline. V lost 2 bases and J lost 4; bases outside the gene matches: 6. The CDR3 runs 17 residues. The CDR3 DNA reads as TGTGCCAGCAGCTTATCGCTAGCGGGGGGGCGGTACAATGAGCAGTTCTTC. Amino acids: CASSLSLAGGRYNEQFF.

This clone has a single count. The gene calls are TRBV12-3 or TRBV12-4 and TRBJ2-7; either TRBD1 or TRBD2 may supply D (5 bases each). CDR3 length equals 13 residues. Trimming removed 6 bases from V and 5 bases from J, with 14 bases in between. The CDR3 nucleotides are TGTGCCAGCAGGGCCACGGGGACCCACGAGCAGTACTTC. Translated: CASRATGTHEQYF.

The rearrangement joins TRBV19 to TRBJ1-4, with D hard to call. The CDR3 spans 16 residues. In germline, CDR1 is LNHDA, CDR2 SQIVND (reference sequence). Trimming took 3 bases from V and 2 from J, leaving 13 bases between them. The CDR3 DNA reads TGTGCCAGTAGTATTGGTCTGGCGGCGACTAATGAAAAACTGTTTTTT. It yields the protein CASSIGLAATNEKLFF.

CDR3 region: CASATVSGNTIYF. CDR3 nucleotides: TGCGCCAGCGCAACCGTCTCTGGAAACACCATATATTTT. The chain is built from TRBV5-1 and TRBJ1-3; no definite D call. Germline V gives CDR1 SGHRS, CDR2 YFSETQ. The CDR3 extends over 13 amino acids. The ends were cut back, 7 bases at V and 0 bases at J, with 8 bases in the middle.